Following are 29 T cell receptor beta chains from one sample sequenced in a study of blood T cells in healthy people across ages. Combining a sample-barcoded 5' primer with a J-beta primer mix, a second PCR ran for 7 to 11 cycles. TCRdb passed the 5' RACE reads through MiXCR, listing each CDR3 protein once. Of about 730,000 distinct CDR3 sequences listed, around 40% are singletons. Sequencing was performed on blood. All receptors derive from a woman between 55 and 75 years old in good health.

This chain joins TRBV12-3 or TRBV12-4 and TRBJ1-1; 10 nucleotides line up with TRBD1. The length of the CDR3 is 14 residues. V lost 5 bases to trimming and J lost 6 bases; unmatched junction nucleotides: 6. The CDR3 is CASSIGQGDPEAFF. The CDR3 bases are TGTGCCAGCAGTATTGGACAGGGGGACCCTGAAGCTTTCTTT.

The genes are TRBV7-8 and TRBJ2-3; D possibly uses TRBD1 or TRBD2 (5 bases each). Deletions cut 5 bases from V and 4 bases from J, with 16 bases between. The CDR3 consists of 15 residues. The germline V gene has CDR1 SGHVS and CDR2 FQNEAQ. The CDR3 nucleotides read TGTGCCAGCAGCCCCGTAGGGGAGATTGCAGATACGCAGTATTTT. Protein product: CASSPVGEIADTQYF. Variable domain in full (rest from reference TRBV7-8 and TRBJ2-3): GAGVSQSPRYKVAKRGQDVALRCDPISGHVSLFWYQQALGQGPEFLTYFQNEAQLDKSGLPSDRFFAERPEGSVSTLKIQRTQQEDSAVYLCASSPVGEIADTQYFGPGTRLTVL.

The chain uses TRBV11-3 and TRBJ2-3; the D is unclear. V was trimmed by 3 bases and J by 6 bases, leaving 16 bases between them. Germline V gives CDR1 SGHNT, CDR2 YENEEA. The CDR3 length is 15 residues. CDR3 in DNA: TGTGCCAGCAGCTTGCGACACGGTGCGTCGGATACGCAGTATTTT. Translating it yields CASSLRHGASDTQYF.

The DNA for the CDR3 is TGTGCCAGCAGCCCCGGGCGAGGACAGGGGCCTCTTTATAGCAATCAGCCCCAGCATTTT. Its translation is CASSPGRGQGPLYSNQPQHF. V and J are TRBV11-3 and TRBJ1-5; 9 bases are a match to TRBD1. Germline values: CDR1 SGHNT, CDR2 YENEEA. Trimming took 5 bases from V and 0 from J; bases not matched to a gene: 17. CDR3 size: 20 residues.

The chain uses TRBV20-1 and TRBJ2-7; TRBD2 is a possible D gene (6 bases). V was clipped by 0 bases and J by 9 bases, with 18 bases between them. The CDR3 is 14 residues long. Germline CDR1 DFQATT, CDR2 SNEGSKA (reference sequence). The CDR3 is CSAREEGPTSVQYF. DNA of the CDR3: TGCAGTGCTAGAGAGGAAGGACCGACTAGTGTGCAGTACTTC.

This clonotype was seen a few times. The gene calls are TRBV7-3 and TRBJ2-7; 8 bases are a match to TRBD2. This CDR3 is 13 amino acids long. Germline V gene sequence: CDR1 SGHTA, CDR2 FQGTGA. V lost 8 bases, J lost 6 bases, and 9 bases stayed unmatched. CDR3 protein: CASAARGDGEQYF. The DNA of the CDR3 is TGTGCCAGCGCGGCGCGGGGGGATGGCGAGCAGTACTTC.

This clonotype appeared a single time. This chain links TRBV4-3 with TRBJ2-2; TRBD2 matches at 10 bases. Germline V gene sequence: CDR1 LGHNA, CDR2 YSLEER. This CDR3 is 19 amino acids long. Trimming at V came to 4 bases and at J to 3 bases, leaving 14 bases not matched to a gene. The CDR3 is CASSREGSLAGAYTGELFF. CDR3 bases: TGCGCCAGCAGCCGCGAAGGGAGCCTAGCGGGGGCATACACCGGGGAGCTGTTTTTT.

The genes are TRBV28 and TRBJ1-1, with D hard to call. This CDR3 is 14 amino acids long. Trimming took 3 bases from V and 0 from J, leaving 8 bases between them. Germline CDR1 reads MDHEN; CDR2 reads SYDVKM. CDR3 sequence: CASSFRGLNTEAFF. The CDR3 DNA is TGTGCCAGCAGTTTTCGAGGGCTGAACACTGAAGCTTTCTTT.

This clonotype has just a few counts. The rearrangement joins TRBV18 to TRBJ2-7, with a weak D call TRBD2 (5 bases). Germline values: CDR1 KGHSH, CDR2 LQKENI. V lost 3 bases to trimming and J lost 2 bases, with 14 bases between them. This CDR3 has 15 residues. CDR3 sequence: CASSPGVVGTYEQYF. The CDR3 DNA follows: TGTGCCAGCTCACCCGGGGTCGTCGGGACCTACGAGCAGTACTTC.

The rearrangement joins TRBV4-2 to TRBJ2-7, with unresolved D. The V end lost 6 bases, the J end lost 6 bases, and 12 bases lay between the germline ends. The CDR3 is made up of 12 amino acids. The germline V gene has CDR1 LGHNA and CDR2 YNFKEQ. The CDR3 reads CASSPSSGEQYF. Here the CDR3 DNA reads TGTGCCAGCAGTCCAAGTAGTGGCGAGCAGTACTTC.

This clonotype was seen at least ten times. V usage is TRBV12-3 or TRBV12-4 and J usage is TRBJ2-4, with unresolved D. The CDR3 has 16 residues. V was shortened by 3 bases and J by 0 bases, with 12 bases between the two germline ends. The DNA for the CDR3 is TGTGCCAGCAGTTTTACCGGGCCTCAAGCCAAAAACATTCAGTACTTC. Amino acid sequence: CASSFTGPQAKNIQYF.

The chain uses TRBV20-1 and TRBJ2-7; D not certain. Germline assignment: CDR1 DFQATT and CDR2 SNEGSKA (reference sequence). This CDR3 spans 15 amino acids. The germline V and J ends were trimmed by 1 base and 2 bases, with 15 bases remaining between them. Here the CDR3 reads CSARVPHRPTYEQYF. The DNA for the CDR3 is TGCAGTGCTAGAGTTCCCCACAGACCTACCTACGAGCAGTACTTC.

In this sample, this clonotype turned up a few times. The V and J genes are TRBV15 and TRBJ2-1, with no clear D. Trimming stripped 0 bases from V and 0 bases from J, with 6 bases between. The germline gives CDR1 LNHNV, CDR2 YYDKDF (reference sequence). This CDR3 region has 15 residues. The CDR3 spells CATSREPRSYNEQFF. CDR3 bases: TGTGCCACCAGCAGAGAACCGCGCTCCTACAATGAGCAGTTCTTC.

Only a few counts were recorded for this clonotype. The CDR3 sequence: CASSHGLSPTDTQYF. The CDR3 nucleotides are TGCGCCAGCAGCCACGGACTTAGCCCCACAGATACGCAGTATTTT. V usage is TRBV4-1 and J usage is TRBJ2-3; TRBD2 is a possible D gene (5 bases). The germline V gene has CDR1 MGHRA and CDR2 YSYEKL. Between the trimmed V and J ends, which lost 3 bases and 2 bases, there was a span of 12 bases. CDR3 length: 15 amino acids.

Only a few counts were recorded for this clonotype. This sequence joins TRBV29-1 and TRBJ2-3; 8 nucleotides match TRBD1. This CDR3 has 14 amino acids. Germline trimming cut 4 bases from V and 2 bases from J; bases unmatched to any gene: 5. The germline V gene encodes CDR1 SQVTM and CDR2 ANQGSEA. The DNA for the CDR3 is TGCAGCGTTGGGGGGACAGGTGCCACAGATACGCAGTATTTT. Amino acids: CSVGGTGATDTQYF.

The chain employs TRBV6-2 or TRBV6-3 and TRBJ1-1; D unresolved. With 4 bases removed from V and 0 bases from J, the gap between germline ends came to 9 bases. This CDR3 has 14 amino acids. CDR1 MNHEY and CDR2 SVGEGT come from the germline V gene. The CDR3: CASSFGIMNTEAFF. The DNA of the CDR3 is TGTGCCAGCAGTTTCGGGATCATGAACACTGAAGCTTTCTTT.

Comment on this clonotype: The germline gene is not matched at one end of the junction; a read error may be the cause. The gene calls are TRBV7-8 and TRBJ1-4; D uncertain. Germline loops: CDR1 SGHVS, CDR2 FQNEAQ. The CDR3 has 14 amino acids. The CDR3 nucleotides are TGTGCCAGCGGCTTTGGAAAGCCGAATGAAAAACTGTTTTTT. Its protein product is CASGFGKPNEKLFF.

A few counts support this clonotype. This sequence joins TRBV13 and TRBJ1-1; no reliable D call. The V end lost 5 bases, the J end lost 3 bases, and 10 bases lay between the germline ends. The CDR3 is made up of 13 amino acids. The V gene's germline CDR1 is PRHDT and CDR2 FYEKMQ (reference sequence). The CDR3 loop reads CASSLEVDTEAFF. In DNA form, the CDR3 reads TGTGCCAGCAGCCTCGAGGTGGACACTGAAGCTTTCTTT.

This clonotype has just a few counts. The rearrangement joins TRBV9 to TRBJ2-5; D call uncertain. Germline V gene lookup returns CDR1 SGDLS and CDR2 YYNGEE. The V end lost 0 bases, the J end lost 1 base, and 10 bases lay between the germline ends. The CDR3 length is 15 residues. CDR3 amino acids: CASSVEGGSQETQYF. The CDR3 nucleotides read TGTGCCAGCAGCGTAGAAGGCGGATCCCAAGAGACCCAGTACTTC. The whole variable domain, filled in from reference TRBV9 and TRBJ2-5, reads DSGVTQTPKHLITATGQRVTLRCSPRSGDLSVYWYQQSLDQGLQFLIQYYNGEERAKGNILERFSAQQFPDLHSELNLSSLELGDSALYFCASSVEGGSQETQYFGPGTRLLVL.

This chain joins TRBV6-6 and TRBJ2-7; D is possibly TRBD1 (6 bases). Per germline, CDR1 MNHNY and CDR2 SVGAGI (reference sequence). V was shortened by 0 bases and J by 5 bases, with 8 bases between the two germline ends. The CDR3 is made up of 13 amino acids. The CDR3 nucleotides read TGTGCCAGCAGTTACTCCAGGGGCCACGAGCAGTACTTC. It codes for CASSYSRGHEQYF.

The V gene is TRBV20-1, the J gene TRBJ2-3; unclear D gene. The CDR3 is made up of 14 amino acids. Trimming cost V 7 bases and J 0 bases, with 14 bases left between them. CDR1 is DFQATT, CDR2 SNEGSKA, per germline (reference sequence). The chain's CDR3 is CSVRQVQSTDTQYF. In DNA, the CDR3 is TGCAGTGTTCGGCAGGTCCAGAGCACAGATACGCAGTATTTT.

In the case of this clonotype: The junction does not match germline at one end; this may be a read error. The chain carries TRBV7-9 and TRBJ2-7; the match to TRBD1 covers 9 bases. The CDR3 has 16 residues. Per the germline V gene, CDR1 is SEHNR and CDR2 is FQNEAQ (reference sequence). This CDR3 is CASSSGYRGLSNERYF. Written as DNA, the CDR3 is TGTGCCAGCAGCTCGGGTTACAGGGGGCTTAGTAACGAGCGGTACTTC.

This clonotype was detected only once. The rearrangement uses TRBV30 and TRBJ2-1, with TRBD2 identical over 13 bases. The germline V gene has CDR1 GTSNPN and CDR2 SVGIG (reference sequence). This CDR3 is built from 18 residues. The ends lost 1 base at V and 7 bases at J; junction bases unmatched: 13. The CDR3 protein is CAWSAARTSGGPGNEQFF. The CDR3 DNA reads as TGTGCCTGGAGTGCGGCACGGACTAGCGGGGGCCCTGGGAATGAGCAGTTCTTC.

The V call is TRBV20-1, the J call TRBJ2-1, with TRBD2 matching over 8 bases. The CDR3 extends over 11 amino acids. The V segment lost 3 bases and the J segment 10 bases; nucleotides outside the gene matches: 2. The germline CDR1 and CDR2 sequences are DFQATT and SNEGSKA (reference sequence). The CDR3 sequence: CSARREEEQFF. In DNA form, the CDR3 reads TGCAGTGCTAGGCGGGAGGAGGAGCAGTTCTTC.

This clonotype has at least ten counts. The chain combines TRBV12-3 or TRBV12-4 with TRBJ2-1; D is possibly TRBD1 or TRBD2 (5 bases each). The V end lost 5 bases, the J end lost 8 bases, and 19 bases lay between the germline ends. The CDR3 totals 15 residues. CDR3 residues: CASSITGTHPDEQFF. CDR3 nucleotides: TGTGCCAGCAGTATCACCGGGACCCATCCCGATGAGCAGTTCTTC.

The V gene is TRBV20-1, the J gene TRBJ2-7, with TRBD1 matching over 8 bases. CDR1 DFQATT and CDR2 SNEGSKA come from the germline V gene (reference sequence). Germline trimming cut 6 bases from V and 2 bases from J; bases unmatched to any gene: 9. The CDR3 has 14 amino acids. As DNA, the CDR3 is TGCAGTGCAACCGGGACAGGAAACACCTACGAGCAGTACTTC. This translates into CSATGTGNTYEQYF.

The chain is built from TRBV5-1 and TRBJ2-7; 9 bases are a match to TRBD2. This CDR3 has 15 residues. After removal of 3 bases from V and 2 bases from J, the junction contained 6 bases not matched to a gene. The germline V gene has CDR1 SGHRS and CDR2 YFSETQ. The CDR3: CASSSRLAVPYEQYF. In nucleotides, the CDR3 is TGCGCCAGCAGCTCCAGACTAGCGGTCCCCTACGAGCAGTACTTC. The full variable domain, with the rest looked up from reference TRBV5-1 and TRBJ2-7, is KAGVTQTPRYLIKTRGQQVTLSCSPISGHRSVSWYQQTPGQGLQFLFEYFSETQRNKGNFPGRFSGRQFSNSRSEMNVSTLELGDSALYLCASSSRLAVPYEQYFGPGTRLTVT.

The chain combines TRBV6-5 with TRBJ2-7; weak D call: TRBD1 (6 bases). The J call is doubtful: the DNA matches TRBJ2-4 better. Germline V lookup: CDR1 MNHEY, CDR2 SVGAGI. The CDR3 sequence is 15 residues long. The CDR3 region is CASSYSRTRGDIQYF. As DNA, the CDR3 is TGTGCCAGCAGTTACTCGAGGACCAGGGGTGACATTCAGTACTTC.

V and J are TRBV4-3 and TRBJ2-3; possible D gene TRBD1, 6 bases. Germline CDR1 and CDR2: LGHNA and YSLEER. V lost 1 base and J 5 bases, leaving 10 bases between the germline ends. This CDR3 contains 14 residues. The CDR3 protein is CASSQVKGVDTQYF. As DNA, the CDR3 is TGCGCCAGCAGCCAAGTAAAGGGGGTAGATACGCAGTATTTT.